This TCR beta chain comes out of a study of technical replicates of blood from a handful of donors. Per the germline V gene, CDR1 is SGHTA and CDR2 is FQGTGA. The CDR3 totals 13 residues. V lost 3 bases, J lost 6 bases, and 9 bases lay in between. Profiling relied on immunoSEQ multiplex PCR, and the TCRdb table lists in-frame clones only, not all of them. The sample has some 60,000 clones, 85% to 95% seen once; the top ten hold 3%. The origin of this receptor is a human donor in good health. Some clones in this sample may be carry-over from other donors' samples. The specimen sequenced was PBMCs. The chain joins TRBV7-3 to TRBJ2-1; tentative D call: TRBD1 (5 bases). The CDR3 sequence is CASSLSGLNEQFF. The DNA for the CDR3 is TGTGCCAGCAGCTTGTCAGGGCTCAATGAGCAGTTCTTC.